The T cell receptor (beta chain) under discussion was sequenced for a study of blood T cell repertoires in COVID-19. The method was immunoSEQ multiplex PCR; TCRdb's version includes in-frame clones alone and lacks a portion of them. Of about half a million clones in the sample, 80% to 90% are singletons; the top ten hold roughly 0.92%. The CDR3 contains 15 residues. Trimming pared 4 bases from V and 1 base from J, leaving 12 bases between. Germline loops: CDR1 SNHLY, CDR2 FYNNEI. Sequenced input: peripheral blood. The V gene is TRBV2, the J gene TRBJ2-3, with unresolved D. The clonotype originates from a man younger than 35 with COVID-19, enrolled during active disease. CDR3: CASSARDSGTDTQYF. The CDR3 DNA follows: TGTGCCAGCAGTGCACGCGACTCAGGCACAGATACGCAGTATTTT.